Sequencing of this T cell receptor beta chain was carried out in a study of spatial heterogeneity in lung cancer. About the research overall: Researchers sequenced follow-up PBMC samples if they had them, and these came a median of approximately 2 years after resection. As counted in raw reads, each unique TCR and UMI combination appeared more than ten times on average.

Trimming pared 4 bases from V and 8 bases from J, leaving 14 bases between. Germline V CDR1 and CDR2: ENHRY, SYGVKD. The CDR3 has 13 residues. Time point reported: blood at routine non-recurrence follow-up after resection. Tumor, nontumor lung or frozen PBMC supplied whole RNA, sequenced without sorting. This clonotype was recorded many times. MiXCR, run by TCRdb on the 5' RACE reads, gives a single entry per CDR3 protein. The sample records roughly 120,000 distinct CDR3 sequences, roughly an eighth being singletons. This clonotype originated in a male donor with early-stage non-small cell lung cancer. The specimen comprised PBMCs, sampled at follow-up. V usage is TRBV10-3 and J usage is TRBJ1-2; D perhaps matches TRBD1 (6 bases). The CDR3 DNA is TGTGCCATCAGTGGGACAGCCCAATGGGGCTACACCTTC. Its translation: CAISGTAQWGYTF.